This record covers a single T cell receptor (beta chain). This receptor's antigen is unknown. Within one base of it there is no much larger clone, and no base qualities were kept. The data derive from a study of shared clonotypes between healthy human individuals (dated by TCRdb to the early 2020s). Some background on the complete study: The cohort comprised a couple of women and three men aged 18 to 49 years. Each donor's leukapheresis produced roughly between about 0.9 and 9.5 billion PBMCs. To estimate repertoire size and how much clonotype sharing occurs between individuals, the study deeply sequenced the blood TCR repertoires of five or six healthy adults. For each donor, CD4 naive and CD4 memory were each given three plates, CD8 naive was given two plates, and CD8 memory was given one plate. Different laboratories and diverse techniques were used to prepare libraries and sequence TCR repertoires, to increase sequencing depth and limit assay-specific biases. Summary of the overall study and its limitations: Compared with non-shared clonotypes, clonotypes shared by all four sorted-subset donors had higher generation probabilities. Even with the large sequencing depth, rarefaction of the sorted-subset datasets indicated that sequencing was incomplete. Based on pairwise subsampling, the degree of clonotype sharing among donors was expected to be affected by sequencing depth. Naive subsets generally had larger estimated clonotype richness than memory subsets did. When a handful of donors were compared, the shared fraction of clonotypes was about 5.4% for naive CD4, around 4% for naive CD8, roughly 2.3% for memory CD4, and about 0.36% for memory CD8. Sampling was restricted to blood, and TCR repertoires in tissues likely differ from the TCR repertoires found in blood. Because the study included only a small number of donors, the genetic and exposure-history diversity represented was limited.

Reading the germline V gene (reference sequence) gives CDR1 MNHEY and CDR2 SMNVEV. Germline trimming amounts to 5 bases on V and 6 bases on J, with 7 as the count of junction bases outside the gene matches. The CDR3 numbers 13 residues from cysteine through phenylalanine. The kept DNA is CDR3 alone, 39 bases in frame from the first base. CD8 naive samples were CD45RO-negative cells positively selected for CCR7, giving a CD45RA+CCR7+ population that excluded TemRA cells. The donors were healthy, HIV-negative adults who had no recently reported acute infections or vaccinations. Every donor was a Caucasian adult residing in Nashville, Tennessee, USA. Blood was collected by leukapheresis, and PBMCs were isolated by Ficoll-Histopaque density gradient centrifugation and then cryopreserved in liquid nitrogen vapor phase. Analytical flow cytometry was used to check the purity and quantity of every magnetically sorted T cell population. Each sorted fraction had its genomic DNA isolated and then quantified by UV absorbance on a Nanodrop 2000c.

TCR CDR3 regions were amplified from genomic DNA by multiplex PCR using the deep immunoSEQ assay. Extracted genomic DNA from each cell subset was spread evenly across all wells of several immunoSEQ 96-well plates, with each plate serving as a replicate. For sorted subsets, each replicate PCR was loaded with roughly 200 ng genomic DNA, equivalent to 30,000 to 35,000 T cell genomes. Purified libraries were quantified with a Qubit 3.0 fluorometer, sized on a Bioanalyzer 2100, and re-quantified with the KAPA Library Quantification kit. Every immunoSEQ 96-well plate was sequenced on a dedicated single-read 150-cycle Illumina NextSeq 550 flow cell. In the source study's methods: Because the immunoSEQ output included only junctional sequences and no quality scores, the filtering could not be the same as the filtering used for full-length reads. To assign V/J genes and CDR3, sequences were annotated against IMGT germline references using PyIR, a Python wrapper for IgBLAST v1.9. Reads were filtered out if the reads had weak V/J assignments (E-value above 1e-6), no CDR3, stop codons, out-of-frame junctions, or ambiguous translated residues. V3J clonotypes were defined as sequences sharing an identical inferred V gene, J gene, and CDR3 amino acid sequence. Percentage overlap between repertoires was calculated by dividing the number of shared unique clonotypes by the size of the smaller repertoire. Repertoire richness was assessed with RTK rarefaction, the Chao1 estimator, and Recon v2.1 estimates of unobserved clonotypes. Generation probabilities were computed with OLGA for all TCRbeta clonotypes obtained by the gDNA method from a few donors. Imported from immuneACCESS, the table was reduced by TCRdb to in-frame sequences with V and J called. These copies leave out some clones; in studies compared against another copy, an unresolved V gene accounts for under half, and the cause of the remainder is not known. For V, J and clone size, that table is used; D and trimming come from the DNA. Recorded for this sample are over 2 million clones; about 95% of them occurred a single time. Roughly 1% of the sample goes to the ten largest clones.

The rearranged segments are TRBV27 and TRBJ2-7, with 7 bases aligning to TRBD1. What was sequenced was naive CD8+ T cells sorted from blood. What this sample's cell subset or site label stands for: CD45RA+CCR7+. The TCR was taken from a man between 18 and 35 years old in good health. This receptor has the CDR3 CASSDRDPLEQYF. The DNA sequence is given as TGTGCCAGCAGTGACAGGGATCCCCTCGAGCAGTACTTC.